This T cell receptor beta chain was identified in a study of radiotherapy plus CTLA-4 blockade in lung cancer. Overall study results and limits: Subsequent to radiotherapy plus ipilimumab, tumor-derived TCR clones underwent expansion in blood.

Per the germline V gene, CDR1 is SSHAT and CDR2 is FNYEAQ (reference sequence). With 1 base removed from V and 4 bases from J, the gap between germline ends came to 12 bases. The CDR3 spans 15 residues. Alongside CTLA-4 blockade with ipilimumab, patients with chemo-refractory metastatic non-small-cell lung cancer received focal radiation. The protocol was immunoSEQ multiplex PCR, while the TCRdb copy is restricted to in-frame clones and leaves out a portion. There are tens of thousands of clones in the sample; around 79% occur only once, and 2% to 3% lies in the top ten. As for this clone: The antigen is unknown.

V is TRBV7-7 and J is TRBJ2-3; D is perhaps TRBD2 (6 bases). This TCR derives from a human donor with non-small cell lung cancer whose response to radiotherapy plus ipilimumab could not be evaluated. Sample: peripheral blood, taken from a patient treated with radiotherapy plus ipilimumab. The CDR3 DNA follows: TGTGCCAGCAGCTTAGGGGTGGGACTTTCAGATACGCAGTATTTT. It codes for CASSLGVGLSDTQYF.